This is a list of T cell receptor beta chains from one sample in a study of blood T cell repertoires in COVID-19. The method was immunoSEQ multiplex PCR; TCRdb's version includes in-frame clones alone and lacks a portion of them. The repertoire holds about 240,000 clones, roughly 80% seen once, with over 7.5% in the top ten. Sequencing was performed on peripheral blood. The receptor source for this set is a woman of 80 years or more with acute or convalescent COVID-19. The CDR3 runs from the conserved cysteine through the conserved F or W. Fields, in order: D gene, V gene, J gene, clone size, CDR3 DNA, CDR3 protein. D genes are given only for firm matches. Clone size, where shown, is once, few, many, or a class for clones that have expanded.

>NA|TRBV7-3|TRBJ2-1|few
TGTGCCAGCAGCTTAAGCACCAGCTCCTACAATGAGCAGTTCTTC
CASSLSTSSYNEQFF
>TRBD1|TRBV28|TRBJ2-7|NA
TGTGCCAGCAGTTTACAAACCGGGACAGGGACCTACGAGCAGTACTTC
CASSLQTGTGTYEQYF
>TRBD1|TRBV11-2|TRBJ1-2|NA
TGTGCCAGCAGCTTAGGGTCAGGGGGAATCGATGGCTACACCTTC
CASSLGSGGIDGYTF
>NA|TRBV5-1|TRBJ1-5|once
TGCGCCAGCAGCTTGGAGGCAGGGGTACAGCCCCAGCATTTT
CASSLEAGVQPQHF
>TRBD1|TRBV19|TRBJ1-5|few
TGTGCCAGTAGTAGCCCTGCCGGGACAGGCAAGATAAATCAGCCCCAGCATTTT
CASSSPAGTGKINQPQHF
>NA|TRBV2|TRBJ2-7|once
TGTGCCAGCAGTGAAGCGACACCTCCCTACGAGCAGTACTTC
CASSEATPPYEQYF
>TRBD1|TRBV4-1|TRBJ1-2|NA
TGCGCCAGCAGCCCCAGGACAGGTCCCGCCTATGGCTACACCTTC
CASSPRTGPAYGYTF
>NA|TRBV28|TRBJ2-4|NA
TGTGCCAGCAGTCACGTCTTCCGGCAGGACAAAAACATTCAGTACTTC
CASSHVFRQDKNIQYF
>NA|TRBV6-6|TRBJ2-7|NA
TGTGCCAGCAGTTACAGTGTCCCCAGCTCCTACGAGCAGTACTTC
CASSYSVPSSYEQYF
>NA|TRBV11-3|TRBJ2-2|NA
TGTGCCAGCAGCCCCGGGACAGGGGAGCTGTTTTTT
CASSPGTGELFF